Sequencing of this TCR beta chain was carried out in a study of cytomegalovirus exposure and HLA in healthy donors. Regarding the study as a whole: A prior analysis recorded that most TCR beta V segments were productive about 87% or about 30% of the time.

Notes on this clone: Its matching antigen is unknown.

The V end lost 5 bases, the J end lost 0 bases, and 14 bases lay between the germline ends. The CDR3 is 16 amino acids. Germline V gene data show CDR1 as SGHTA and CDR2 as FQGNSA. A multiplex PCR was run with 60 Vbeta primers and 13 Jbeta primers. Measured with immunoSEQ multiplex PCR; TCRdb has only the in-frame clones, and not every one. The repertoire table contains around 150,000 clones. The sample comprised PBMCs. The chain joins TRBV7-2 to TRBJ1-5; TRBD1 might be the D (6 bases). The sequence came from a man aged 25 to 40 in good health and CMV-seronegative. Here the CDR3 reads CASSQQGTYSNQPQHF. The CDR3 nucleotides are TGTGCCAGCAGCCAGCAGGGGACGTATAGCAATCAGCCCCAGCATTTT.